This TCR beta chain was retrieved from a study of blood T cell repertoires in COVID-19. Whole-study context: The cDNA or gDNA used as material had been derived from T cells, B-cell-depleted T cells, or PBMCs.

Using immunoSEQ multiplex PCR, the repertoire was profiled, and TCRdb retains in-frame clones only, with some absent. In the table there are 75,000 to 95,000 clones, 90% of which are singletons. Germline V gene sequence: CDR1 SGHRS, CDR2 YFSETQ. The CDR3 loop spans 14 amino acids. V was clipped by 6 bases and J by 2 bases, with 14 bases between them. Source material: peripheral blood. V usage is TRBV5-1 and J usage is TRBJ1-1; maybe TRBD1 (6 bases). This clonotype was obtained from a man between 60 and 75 years old with acute or convalescent COVID-19. The CDR3 nucleotides read TGCGCCAGCACCTCAGGGGAGATAAACACTGAAGCTTTCTTT. Its translation is CASTSGEINTEAFF.